Listed below are T cell receptor beta chains from one sample, sequenced in a study of blood T cell repertoires in COVID-19. Some clones are missing from TCRdb's copy, which holds only in-frame ones; the method was immunoSEQ multiplex PCR. The data show around 150,000 clones, 65% to 85% seen once. Sequencing input: peripheral blood. These receptors were obtained from a woman older than 75 with acute or convalescent COVID-19. Both conserved end residues are trimmed from each CDR3. The order of the fields is V gene, CDR3 protein.

V gene: TRBV4-1
CDR3 protein: ASSAGGAGETQY

V gene: TRBV15
CDR3 protein: ATRTPNNYGYT

V gene: TRBV5-1
CDR3 protein: ASSSDSENEKLF

V gene: TRBV4-1
CDR3 protein: ASSSGTGPDNSPLH

V gene: TRBV5-1
CDR3 protein: ASSYLEGTSTDTQY

V gene: TRBV20-1
CDR3 protein: SASDTGTGGGEAF

V gene: TRBV28
CDR3 protein: ASSSLRTGRNQPQH

V gene: TRBV30
CDR3 protein: ASGRRETQY

V gene: TRBV7-9
CDR3 protein: ASSRDRVNTGELF

V gene: TRBV2
CDR3 protein: ASSERGTRISPLH

V gene: TRBV30
CDR3 protein: AWGGQGAAKNIQY

V gene: TRBV5-1
CDR3 protein: ASSEGGGNQPQH

V gene: TRBV3-1/TRBV3-2
CDR3 protein: ASSQDRDSRLGPQH

V gene: TRBV5-6
CDR3 protein: ASSLGQVYEQY

V gene: TRBV28
CDR3 protein: ASSDDRGGDGYT

V gene: TRBV19
CDR3 protein: ASSILHQGATTEAF

V gene: TRBV2
CDR3 protein: ASSENPGTGGSEQY